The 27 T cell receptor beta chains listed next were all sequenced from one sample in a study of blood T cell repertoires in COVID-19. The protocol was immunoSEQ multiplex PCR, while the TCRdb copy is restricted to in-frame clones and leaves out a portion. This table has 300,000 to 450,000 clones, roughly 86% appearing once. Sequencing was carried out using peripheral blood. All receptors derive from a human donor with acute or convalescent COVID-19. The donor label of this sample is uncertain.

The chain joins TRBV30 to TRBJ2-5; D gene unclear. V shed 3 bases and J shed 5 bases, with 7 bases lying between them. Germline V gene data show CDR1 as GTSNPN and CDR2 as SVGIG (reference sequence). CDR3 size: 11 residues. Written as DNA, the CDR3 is TGTGCCTGGAGGGGCGCGGAGACCCAGTACTTC. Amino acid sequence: CAWRGAETQYF.

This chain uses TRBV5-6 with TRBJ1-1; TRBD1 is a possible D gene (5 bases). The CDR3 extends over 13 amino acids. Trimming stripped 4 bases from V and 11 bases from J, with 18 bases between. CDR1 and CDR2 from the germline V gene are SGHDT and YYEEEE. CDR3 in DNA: TGTGCCAGCAGCAAGGGCCCAGGGTTTAAGGCTTTCTTT. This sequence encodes CASSKGPGFKAFF.

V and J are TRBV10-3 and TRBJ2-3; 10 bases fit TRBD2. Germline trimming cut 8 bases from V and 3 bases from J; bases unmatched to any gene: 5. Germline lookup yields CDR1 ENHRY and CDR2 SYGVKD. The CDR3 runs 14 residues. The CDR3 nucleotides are TGTGCCATCGCGGCTAGCGGGAGAACAGATACGCAGTATTTT. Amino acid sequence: CAIAASGRTDTQYF.

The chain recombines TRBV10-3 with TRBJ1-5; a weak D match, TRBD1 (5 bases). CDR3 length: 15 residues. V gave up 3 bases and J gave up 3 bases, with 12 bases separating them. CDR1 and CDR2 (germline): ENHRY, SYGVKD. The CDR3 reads CAISEWGGDNQPQHF. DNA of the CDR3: TGTGCCATCAGTGAATGGGGGGGAGACAATCAGCCCCAGCATTTT.

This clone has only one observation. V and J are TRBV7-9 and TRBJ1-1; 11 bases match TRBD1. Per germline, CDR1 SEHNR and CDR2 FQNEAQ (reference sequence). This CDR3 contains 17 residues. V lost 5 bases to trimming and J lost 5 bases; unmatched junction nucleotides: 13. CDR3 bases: TGTGCCAGCAGCGTATTAGGACAGGGGGCGGCCGAGACTGAAGCTTTCTTT. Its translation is CASSVLGQGAAETEAFF. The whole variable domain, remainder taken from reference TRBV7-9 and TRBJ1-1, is DTGVSQNPRHKITKRGQNVTFRCDPISEHNRLYWYRQTLGQGPEFLTYFQNEAQLEKSRLLSDRFSAERPKGSFSTLEIQRTEQGDSAMYLCASSVLGQGAAETEAFFGQGTRLTVV.

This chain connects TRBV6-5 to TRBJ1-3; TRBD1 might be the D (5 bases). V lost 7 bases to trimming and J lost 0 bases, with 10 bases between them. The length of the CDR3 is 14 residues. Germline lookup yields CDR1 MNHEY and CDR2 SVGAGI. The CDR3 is CASTRGVSGNTIYF. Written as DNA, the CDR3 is TGTGCCAGCACCCGGGGGGTCTCTGGAAACACCATATATTTT.

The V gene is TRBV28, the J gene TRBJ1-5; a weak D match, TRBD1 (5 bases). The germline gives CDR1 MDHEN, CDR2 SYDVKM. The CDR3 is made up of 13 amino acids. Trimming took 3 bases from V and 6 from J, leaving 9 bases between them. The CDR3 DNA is TGTGCCAGCAGTTTCACCAGGGCTCAGCCCCAGCATTTT. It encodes CASSFTRAQPQHF. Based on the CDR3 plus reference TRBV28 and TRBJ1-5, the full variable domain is DVKVTQSSRYLVKRTGEKVFLECVQDMDHENMFWYRQDPGLGLRLIYFSYDVKMKEKGDIPEGYSVSREKKERFSLILESASTNQTSMYLCASSFTRAQPQHFGDGTRLSIL.

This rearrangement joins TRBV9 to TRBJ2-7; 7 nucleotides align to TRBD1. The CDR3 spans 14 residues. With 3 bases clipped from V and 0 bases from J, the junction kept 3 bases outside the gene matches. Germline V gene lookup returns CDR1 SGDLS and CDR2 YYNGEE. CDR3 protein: CASSATGVSYEQYF. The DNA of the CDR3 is TGTGCCAGCAGCGCAACAGGGGTCTCCTACGAGCAGTACTTC.

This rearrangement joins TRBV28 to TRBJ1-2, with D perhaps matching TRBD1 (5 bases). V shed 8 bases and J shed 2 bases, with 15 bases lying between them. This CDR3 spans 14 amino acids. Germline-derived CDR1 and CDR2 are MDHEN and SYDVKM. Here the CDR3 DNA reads TGTGCCAGCCGAAGTTGGGGGGTGAACTATGGCTACACCTTC. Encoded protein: CASRSWGVNYGYTF.

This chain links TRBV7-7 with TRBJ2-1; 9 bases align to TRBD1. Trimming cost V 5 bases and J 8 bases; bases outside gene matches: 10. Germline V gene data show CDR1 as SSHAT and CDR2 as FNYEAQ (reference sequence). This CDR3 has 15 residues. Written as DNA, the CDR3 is TGTGCCAGCAGCCCATTGGGACAGGGATATTATGAGCAGTTCTTC. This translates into CASSPLGQGYYEQFF.

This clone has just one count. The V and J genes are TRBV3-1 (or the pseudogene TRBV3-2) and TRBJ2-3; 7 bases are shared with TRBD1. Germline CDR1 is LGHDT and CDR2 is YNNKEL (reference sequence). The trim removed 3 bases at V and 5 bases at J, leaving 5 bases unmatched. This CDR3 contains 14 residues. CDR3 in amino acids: CASSHTGEGDTQYF. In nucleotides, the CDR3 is TGTGCCAGCAGCCATACAGGGGAAGGAGATACGCAGTATTTT.

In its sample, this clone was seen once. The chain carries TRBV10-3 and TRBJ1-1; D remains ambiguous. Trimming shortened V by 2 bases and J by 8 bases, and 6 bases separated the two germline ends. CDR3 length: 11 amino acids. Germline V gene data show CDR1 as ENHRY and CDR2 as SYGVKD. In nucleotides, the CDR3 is TGTGCCATCAGTGAGAGACAAGAAGCTTTCTTT. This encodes CAISERQEAFF.

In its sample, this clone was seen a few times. The chain's CDR3 is CASSYKETDRNYVYEQYF. DNA of the CDR3: TGCGCCAGCAGCTACAAGGAAACGGACAGAAACTATGTCTACGAGCAGTACTTC. The chain carries TRBV5-1 and TRBJ2-7, with a weak D call TRBD1 (6 bases). The CDR3 consists of 18 residues. The V end was cut by 3 bases, the J end by 3 bases, with 25 bases between. The germline gives CDR1 SGHRS, CDR2 YFSETQ. Full variable domain (remainder filled in from reference TRBV5-1 and TRBJ2-7): KAGVTQTPRYLIKTRGQQVTLSCSPISGHRSVSWYQQTPGQGLQFLFEYFSETQRNKGNFPGRFSGRQFSNSRSEMNVSTLELGDSALYLCASSYKETDRNYVYEQYFGPGTRLTVT.

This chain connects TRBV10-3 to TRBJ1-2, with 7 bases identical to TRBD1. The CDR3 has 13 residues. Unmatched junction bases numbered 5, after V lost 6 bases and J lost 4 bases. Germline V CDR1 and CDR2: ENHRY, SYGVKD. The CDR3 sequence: CAISPQGTYGYTF. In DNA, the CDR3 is TGTGCCATCAGCCCACAGGGGACCTATGGCTACACCTTC.

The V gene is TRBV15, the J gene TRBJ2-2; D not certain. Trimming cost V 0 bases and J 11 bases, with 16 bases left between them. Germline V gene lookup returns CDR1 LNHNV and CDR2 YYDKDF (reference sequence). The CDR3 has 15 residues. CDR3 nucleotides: TGTGCCACCAGCAGAGATGACCGAATACCGGGTGAGCTGTTTTTT. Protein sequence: CATSRDDRIPGELFF. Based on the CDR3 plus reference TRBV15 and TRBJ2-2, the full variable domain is DAMVIQNPRYQVTQFGKPVTLSCSQTLNHNVMYWYQQKSSQAPKLLFHYYDKDFNNEADTPDNFQSRRPNTSFCFLDIRSPGLGDTAMYLCATSRDDRIPGELFFGEGSRLTVL.

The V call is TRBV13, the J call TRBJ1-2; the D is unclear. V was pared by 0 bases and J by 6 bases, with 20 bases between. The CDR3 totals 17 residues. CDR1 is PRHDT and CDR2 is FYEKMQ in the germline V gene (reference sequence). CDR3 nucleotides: TGTGCCAGCAGCTTAGGTCCGCAGGACGTCCGACTAAATGGCTACACCTTC. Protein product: CASSLGPQDVRLNGYTF. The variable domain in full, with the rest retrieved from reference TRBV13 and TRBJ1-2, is AAGVIQSPRHLIKEKRETATLKCYPIPRHDTVYWYQQGPGQDPQFLISFYEKMQSDKGSIPDRFSAQQFSDYHSELNMSSLELGDSALYFCASSLGPQDVRLNGYTFGSGTRLTVV.

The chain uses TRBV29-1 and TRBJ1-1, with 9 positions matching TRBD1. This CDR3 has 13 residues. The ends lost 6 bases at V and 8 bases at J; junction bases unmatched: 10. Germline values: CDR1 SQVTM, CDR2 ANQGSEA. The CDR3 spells CSVDHRGRLEAFF. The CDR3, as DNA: TGCAGCGTGGACCACAGGGGGCGCCTCGAAGCTTTCTTT. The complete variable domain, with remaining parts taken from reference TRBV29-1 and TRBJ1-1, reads SAVISQKPSRDICQRGTSLTIQCQVDSQVTMMFWYRQQPGQSLTLIATANQGSEATYESGFVIDKFPISRPNLTFSTLTVSNMSPEDSSIYLCSVDHRGRLEAFFGQGTRLTVV.

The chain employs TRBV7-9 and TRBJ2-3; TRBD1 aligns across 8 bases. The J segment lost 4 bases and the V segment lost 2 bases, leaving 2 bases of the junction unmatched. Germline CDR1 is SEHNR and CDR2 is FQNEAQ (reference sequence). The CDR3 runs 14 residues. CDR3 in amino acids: CASSLPGGADTQYF. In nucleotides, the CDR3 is TGTGCCAGCAGCTTACCAGGGGGCGCAGATACGCAGTATTTT.

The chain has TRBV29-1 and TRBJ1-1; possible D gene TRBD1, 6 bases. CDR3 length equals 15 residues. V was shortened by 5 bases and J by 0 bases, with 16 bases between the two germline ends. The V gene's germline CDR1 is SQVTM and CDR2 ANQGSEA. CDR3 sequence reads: CSVPLAGAMNTEAFF. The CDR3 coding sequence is TGCAGCGTTCCCTTGGCAGGGGCGATGAACACTGAAGCTTTCTTT.

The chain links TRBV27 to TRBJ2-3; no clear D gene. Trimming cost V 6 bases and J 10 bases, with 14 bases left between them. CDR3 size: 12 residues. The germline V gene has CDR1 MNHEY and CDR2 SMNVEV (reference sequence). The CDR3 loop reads CASRRLGEAQYF. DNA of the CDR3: TGTGCCAGCAGACGCCTGGGTGAGGCGCAGTATTTT.

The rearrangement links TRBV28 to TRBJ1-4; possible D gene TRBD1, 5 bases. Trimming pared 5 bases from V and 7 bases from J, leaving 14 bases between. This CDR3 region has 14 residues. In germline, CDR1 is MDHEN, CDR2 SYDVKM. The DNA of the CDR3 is TGTGCCAGCAGTCAGGGAGGAGGGAGTGAAAAACTGTTTTTT. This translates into CASSQGGGSEKLFF.

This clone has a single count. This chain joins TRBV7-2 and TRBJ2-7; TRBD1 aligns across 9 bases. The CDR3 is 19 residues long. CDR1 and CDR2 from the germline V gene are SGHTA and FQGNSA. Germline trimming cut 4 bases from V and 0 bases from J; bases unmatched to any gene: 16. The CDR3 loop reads CASSSSRLPGQGFSYEQYF. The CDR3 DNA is TGTGCCAGCAGCTCGTCGCGTCTCCCGGGACAGGGTTTCTCCTACGAGCAGTACTTC.

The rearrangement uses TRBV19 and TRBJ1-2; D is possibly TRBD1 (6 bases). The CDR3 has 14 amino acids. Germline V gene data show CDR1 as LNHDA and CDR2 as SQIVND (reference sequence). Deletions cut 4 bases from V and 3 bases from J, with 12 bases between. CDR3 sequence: CASSRAGDHYGYTF. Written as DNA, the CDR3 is TGTGCCAGTAGTAGGGCAGGGGATCACTATGGCTACACCTTC.

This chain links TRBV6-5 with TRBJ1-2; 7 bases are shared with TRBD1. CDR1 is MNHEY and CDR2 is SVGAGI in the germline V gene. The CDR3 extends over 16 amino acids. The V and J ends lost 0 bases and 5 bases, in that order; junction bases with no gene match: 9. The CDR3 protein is CASSYSGTAGGYGYTF. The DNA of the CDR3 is TGTGCCAGCAGTTACTCGGGGACAGCAGGCGGGTATGGCTACACCTTC.

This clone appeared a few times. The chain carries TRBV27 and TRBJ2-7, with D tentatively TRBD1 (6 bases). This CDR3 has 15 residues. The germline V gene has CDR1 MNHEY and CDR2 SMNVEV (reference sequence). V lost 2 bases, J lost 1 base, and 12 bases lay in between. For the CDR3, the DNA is TGTGCCAGCAGTTTAGGCTCGGACAGATCCTACGAGCAGTACTTC. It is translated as CASSLGSDRSYEQYF.

DNA of the CDR3: TGTGCCAGCAGCTGGAGGGGACGAGCCTACGAGCAGTACTTC. This sequence encodes CASSWRGRAYEQYF. This rearrangement joins TRBV7-8 to TRBJ2-7; D is perhaps TRBD2 (6 bases). This CDR3 contains 14 residues. V gave up 4 bases and J gave up 2 bases, with 12 bases separating them. Per germline, CDR1 SGHVS and CDR2 FQNEAQ.

This CDR3 is CASVRTRQETQYF. Written as DNA, the CDR3 is TGTGCCAGCGTTAGGACTCGACAAGAGACCCAGTACTTC. The gene calls are TRBV6-5 and TRBJ2-5, with D maybe TRBD2 (5 bases). V was pared by 8 bases and J by 2 bases, with 12 bases between. From germline, CDR1 is MNHEY and CDR2 SVGAGI. This CDR3 contains 13 residues.